Listed below are T cell receptor beta chains from one sample, sequenced in a study of blood T cell repertoires in COVID-19. This table comes from immunoSEQ multiplex PCR, and its TCRdb copy is limited to in-frame clones, with some not included. Of about 280,000 clones listed, roughly 80% were seen once; the top ten hold roughly 9.4%. What was sequenced was peripheral blood. These receptors were obtained from a woman in her forties or fifties who had recovered from COVID-19. CDR3s include the opening cysteine and the closing phenylalanine or tryptophan. A D gene is named only where the DNA matches it firmly. Clone size is not always given. Where it is, it says once, few, many or a class for expanded clones.

CASSPTAHSYGYTF TGTGCCAGCAGTCCGACAGCGCACAGCTATGGCTACACCTTC TRBJ1-2 NA NA TRBV28
CASSRTGNDYGYTF TGTGCCAGCAGCCGGACAGGGAACGACTATGGCTACACCTTC TRBJ1-2 TRBD1 NA TRBV7-9
CASLLSVETQYF TGTGCCAGCCTACTCAGCGTAGAGACCCAGTACTTC TRBJ2-5 NA NA TRBV5-8
CASSTSGSTDTQYF TGTGCCAGCTCAACTAGCGGGAGCACAGATACGCAGTATTTT TRBJ2-3 TRBD2 NA TRBV11-2
CASSFGSTGELFF TGTGCCAGCAGCTTTGGGAGCACCGGGGAGCTGTTTTTT TRBJ2-2 NA NA TRBV5-4
CASSYGQGAGNEQFF TGTGCCAGCAGCTACGGACAGGGAGCAGGGAATGAGCAGTTCTTC TRBJ2-1 TRBD1 NA TRBV5-4
CAIRGGAASAQETQYF TGTGCCATCAGGGGAGGGGCCGCGTCGGCTCAAGAGACCCAGTACTTC TRBJ2-5 TRBD2 NA TRBV10-3
CASSSGQTGNTIYF TGTGCCAGCAGCTCGGGACAGACTGGAAACACCATATATTTT TRBJ1-3 TRBD1 NA TRBV4-2
CASSFQGKGQKLFF TGTGCCAGCAGCTTCCAGGGGAAAGGGCAAAAACTGTTTTTT TRBJ1-4 NA NA TRBV5-8
CASSSTGTEGFLGVRYF TGCGCCAGCAGCAGCACCGGGACAGAGGGGTTTTTGGGAGTTCGGTACTTC TRBJ2-7 TRBD1 NA TRBV5-1
CASSPLRLNTEAFF TGTGCCAGCAGCCCCTTACGACTAAACACTGAAGCTTTCTTT TRBJ1-1 NA once TRBV7-9
CASSFGDRQGNTIYF TGTGCCAGCAGTTTCGGTGACAGACAGGGAAACACCATATATTTT TRBJ1-3 NA NA TRBV28
CASSTIRGRDTEAFF TGTGCCAGCAGCACAATCAGGGGGCGAGACACTGAAGCTTTCTTT TRBJ1-1 TRBD1 NA TRBV11-3
CATETTIYYGYTF TGTGCCACCGAAACTACTATATACTATGGCTACACCTTC TRBJ1-2 NA NA TRBV21-1
CASSSIAGRSYNEQFF TGTGCCAGCAGTTCTATAGCGGGAAGATCCTACAATGAGCAGTTCTTC TRBJ2-1 TRBD2 NA TRBV28
CASSADRLLEAFF TGTGCCAGTAGCGCTGACAGGTTGCTTGAAGCTTTCTTT TRBJ1-1 NA NA TRBV19
CASSLEAVKSYEQYF TGTGCCAGCAGCTTAGAGGCGGTCAAATCCTACGAGCAGTACTTC TRBJ2-7 NA NA TRBV7-6
CASSEAGRYTEAFF TGTGCCAGCAGTGAAGCCGGGAGATACACTGAAGCTTTCTTT TRBJ1-1 NA NA TRBV2
CASSFDSGAAYGYTF TGTGCCAGCAGCTTCGATAGCGGGGCCGCCTATGGCTACACCTTC TRBJ1-2 NA NA TRBV7-2
CASSLGPKYEQYF TGTGCCAGCAGCTTAGGCCCAAAGTACGAGCAGTACTTC TRBJ2-7 NA NA TRBV7-3
CASSRQMDSRTYNEQFF TGCGCCAGCAGCCGACAAATGGACAGTAGGACCTACAATGAGCAGTTCTTC TRBJ2-1 NA NA TRBV4-3
CASSFFTGSYGYTF TGTGCCAGCAGCTTCTTCACGGGGAGCTATGGCTACACCTTC TRBJ1-2 NA NA TRBV13
CSVVHTLNTEAFF TGCAGCGTTGTTCACACACTGAACACTGAAGCTTTCTTT TRBJ1-1 NA NA TRBV29-1
CASSYSPGLGLDTQYF TGTGCCAGCAGTTACTCACCGGGACTCGGGTTGGATACGCAGTATTTT TRBJ2-3 NA NA TRBV6-5
CASRSGTGLNTEAFF TGTGCCAGCAGATCCGGGACAGGGTTGAACACTGAAGCTTTCTTT TRBJ1-1 TRBD1 NA TRBV7-9
CASSQALGQGENEQYF TGTGCCAGCAGCCAAGCCCTAGGACAGGGGGAGAACGAGCAGTACTTC TRBJ2-7 TRBD1 once TRBV4-2
CASSKLAGDTGELFF TGTGCCAGCAGCAAACTAGCGGGGGACACCGGGGAGCTGTTTTTT TRBJ2-2 TRBD2 few TRBV7-7
CAISESTDDYGYTF TGTGCCATCAGTGAGTCGACTGACGACTATGGCTACACCTTC TRBJ1-2 NA NA TRBV10-3
CASSPGGLGETQYF TGTGCCAGCAGCCCGGGGGGGCTCGGGGAGACCCAGTACTTC TRBJ2-5 TRBD2 NA TRBV6-6
CASSMHEYEQYF TGTGCCAGTAGTATGCACGAGTACGAGCAGTACTTC TRBJ2-7 NA NA TRBV19
CASSFGRGKITGELFF TGTGCCAGCAGTTTTGGGCGCGGGAAGATCACCGGGGAGCTGTTTTTT TRBJ2-2 NA NA TRBV6-5
CASRRSGLVYGYTF TGTGCCAGCCGCCGTTCAGGGCTTGTTTATGGCTACACCTTC TRBJ1-2 NA NA TRBV2
CASSAIKDRTGNPVHQPQHF TGTGCCAGCAGTGCGATCAAGGACAGAACCGGAAACCCAGTCCATCAGCCCCAGCATTTT TRBJ1-5 NA NA TRBV6-1
CASSLVGTGTPYGYTF TGTGCCAGCAGCTTAGTTGGGACAGGGACTCCCTATGGCTACACCTTC TRBJ1-2 TRBD1 NA TRBV11-1
CSVGEFGQPQHF TGCAGCGTTGGGGAGTTTGGTCAGCCCCAGCATTTT TRBJ1-5 NA few TRBV29-1
CASSSGTSESTDTQYF TGTGCCAGCAGCTCTGGGACTAGCGAATCCACAGATACGCAGTATTTT TRBJ2-3 TRBD2 NA TRBV5-4
CASSTRTGENTEAFF TGTGCCAGTAGTACCCGGACAGGGGAGAACACTGAAGCTTTCTTT TRBJ1-1 TRBD1 NA TRBV19
CASTSRSGAYQETQYF TGTGCCAGCACCTCCCGTAGCGGGGCCTACCAAGAGACCCAGTACTTC TRBJ2-5 TRBD2 NA TRBV5-6
CASSPGASGNYEQYF TGTGCCAGCAGTCCAGGGGCTAGCGGTAACTACGAGCAGTACTTC TRBJ2-7 NA few TRBV7-2
CASSVKLAGRWFF TGTGCCAGCAGTGTAAAGCTAGCGGGTCGGTGGTTCTTC TRBJ2-1 TRBD2 NA TRBV12-3/TRBV12-4
CASSSTGTVGRTEAFF TGTGCCAGCAGTTCCACCGGGACAGTGGGAAGGACTGAGGCTTTCTTT TRBJ1-1 TRBD1 few TRBV28
CATHRFTGGSPGNTIYF TGTGCCACGCACCGTTTTACAGGGGGCTCACCTGGAAACACCATATATTTT TRBJ1-3 TRBD1 NA TRBV5-6
CASSFPSGGFDTQYF TGTGCCAGCAGCTTCCCTAGCGGGGGGTTTGATACGCAGTATTTT TRBJ2-3 TRBD2 NA TRBV5-5
CASSVSGTVDTEAFF TGTGCCAGCAGTGTCTCCGGGACAGTAGACACTGAAGCTTTCTTT TRBJ1-1 TRBD1 NA TRBV28
CASSQDWQVRANYGYTF TGCGCCAGCAGCCAAGATTGGCAGGTACGAGCTAACTATGGCTACACCTTC TRBJ1-2 NA NA TRBV4-1
CASSAGLLNTEAFF TGTGCCAGCAGTGCAGGGTTGTTGAACACTGAAGCTTTCTTT TRBJ1-1 NA NA TRBV27
CATSDGRETQYF TGTGCCACCAGTGATGGTCGGGAGACCCAGTACTTC TRBJ2-5 NA few TRBV24-1
CASSQGEEPGELFF TGCGCCAGCAGCCAAGGGGAGGAGCCCGGGGAGCTGTTTTTT TRBJ2-2 NA NA TRBV4-3
CASSELAGKYGELFF TGTGCCAGCAGTGAACTAGCGGGGAAATACGGGGAGCTGTTTTTT TRBJ2-2 TRBD2 NA TRBV25-1
CASRWTGVETQYF TGTGCCAGTAGGTGGACCGGGGTAGAGACCCAGTACTTC TRBJ2-5 NA NA TRBV19
CATSSDLIAGELFF TGTGCCACCAGCAGCGACCTGATAGCTGGGGAGCTGTTTTTT TRBJ2-2 NA NA TRBV15
CASRSGGGSRSDTEAFF TGTGCCAGCAGGTCCGGGGGTGGGTCTCGTTCGGACACTGAAGCTTTCTTT TRBJ1-1 NA NA TRBV6-4
CASSNNGVGAFF TGTGCCAGCAGCAATAACGGGGTCGGCGCTTTCTTT TRBJ1-1 NA NA TRBV21-1
CASSLGTGVMNTEAFF TGTGCCAGCAGCTTAGGGACAGGGGTCATGAACACTGAAGCTTTCTTT TRBJ1-1 TRBD1 NA TRBV5-4
CASSPRRQARSPLHF TGTGCCAGCAGTCCCCGAAGACAGGCCCGTTCACCCCTCCACTTT TRBJ1-6 NA few TRBV6-5
CASSLAGIGGETQYF TGTGCCAGCAGCTTGGCGGGGATCGGCGGAGAGACCCAGTACTTC TRBJ2-5 NA NA TRBV5-4
CASSRPGQGRTF TGTGCCAGTAGTCGTCCGGGACAGGGGAGAACCTTC TRBJ1-2 TRBD1 NA TRBV19